The rows below give T cell receptor beta chains drawn from one sample of a study of blood T cell repertoires in COVID-19. TCRdb keeps only in-frame clones here, not all; method: immunoSEQ multiplex PCR. Here the sample spans hundreds of thousands of clones, approximately 80% being singletons. Input material: PBMCs or T cells enriched from blood (not recorded which). Receptors were obtained from a man aged 25-45 years with acute COVID-19. Both conserved end residues are trimmed from each CDR3. The D gene is left open where the match is weak. Clone size, where shown, is once, few, many, or a class for clones that have expanded.

j_gene | abundance | v_gene | d_gene | CDR3aa
TRBJ2-4 | NA | TRBV19 | TRBD2 | ASSSPGLAGGQNIQY
TRBJ1-5 | NA | TRBV27 | NA | ASSLSGSNQPQH
TRBJ2-1 | NA | TRBV7-6 | TRBD2 | ASSLGGGGLNEQF
TRBJ1-2 | once | TRBV6-5 | NA | ASNGRYYGYT
TRBJ1-1 | NA | TRBV15 | NA | ATSRVGGLGGTEAF
TRBJ2-3 | NA | TRBV4-1 | NA | ASSPYGEGTDTQY
TRBJ2-1 | NA | TRBV29-1 | TRBD2 | SVTSGGFGQF
TRBJ2-1 | NA | TRBV5-1 | TRBD2 | ASSPGTTPGNEQF
TRBJ1-2 | once | TRBV7-9 | TRBD1 | ASSSLIGQGARGYT
TRBJ1-5 | NA | TRBV28 | TRBD1 | ASQPTGGFPGISNQPQH
TRBJ1-1 | NA | TRBV6-6 | NA | ASSSGRDGGTEAF
TRBJ1-6 | few | TRBV5-1 | NA | ASSLESSYNSPLH
TRBJ2-1 | NA | TRBV18 | TRBD2 | ASSRGTSISNEQF
TRBJ1-2 | NA | TRBV29-1 | NA | SAQRTGGITTPYT
TRBJ2-5 | NA | TRBV6-5 | NA | ASSYSTSGETQY
TRBJ2-3 | NA | TRBV2 | TRBD2 | SDRTSGTDTQY
TRBJ1-6 | NA | TRBV19 | TRBD1 | ASSIFLQTQGADSPLH
TRBJ1-1 | NA | TRBV27 | TRBD1 | ASSLEGALNTEAF
TRBJ1-5 | NA | TRBV7-9 | NA | ASSPGNQPQH
TRBJ2-5 | NA | TRBV5-4 | TRBD2 | ASSSTTSGPQETQY
TRBJ2-1 | NA | TRBV27 | TRBD2 | ASSSSRLAGGTYNEQF
TRBJ1-2 | NA | TRBV4-1 | TRBD1 | ASSPGGSNGYT
TRBJ2-5 | few | TRBV10-1 | TRBD1 | ASSEGDRPQETQY
TRBJ1-2 | few | TRBV5-1 | NA | ASSPRVSYGYT
TRBJ2-1 | NA | TRBV28 | NA | ASSFRQGYEQF
TRBJ2-7 | NA | TRBV7-9 | TRBD2 | ASGRGGYGEQY
TRBJ1-2 | NA | TRBV27 | TRBD1 | ASSSGQGTYGYT
TRBJ2-3 | once | TRBV14 | NA | ASSQVFGLATDTQY
TRBJ1-6 | once | TRBV28 | NA | ASSLRSGASQSPLH
TRBJ2-1 | NA | TRBV6-6 | NA | ASSHLGLGGYNEQF
TRBJ1-2 | NA | TRBV5-1 | TRBD1 | ASSLDRGPPHGYT
TRBJ1-4 | NA | TRBV2 | NA | ASISQGIGSTNEKLF
TRBJ2-5 | NA | TRBV11-1 | NA | ASSQAQETQY
TRBJ1-2 | NA | TRBV9 | TRBD1 | ASSVARGQGFYGYT
TRBJ1-3 | few | TRBV19 | NA | ASRPDSGSGNTIY
TRBJ2-1 | NA | TRBV7-3 | TRBD1 | ASSSWTGRVYNEQF
TRBJ1-5 | NA | TRBV12-3/TRBV12-4 | NA | ASTTGNNQPQH
TRBJ2-3 | NA | TRBV7-2 | TRBD1 | ASSAGTGTSTDTQY
TRBJ1-3 | few | TRBV6-5 | NA | ASRGPRGANTIY
TRBJ1-1 | NA | TRBV18 | TRBD1 | ASSPRAGGMNTEAF
TRBJ2-7 | many | TRBV27 | NA | ASSPRQASYEQY
TRBJ1-1 | NA | TRBV18 | NA | ASSPPGSAGPHGNTEAF
TRBJ1-6 | NA | TRBV3-1/TRBV3-2 | NA | ASSQEVAGFTPLH
TRBJ2-5 | once | TRBV5-4 | TRBD1 | ASSSERQGETQY
TRBJ1-1 | NA | TRBV5-1 | NA | ASSLEPWGVYTEAF